These T cell receptor beta chains were read from a single sample in a study of OX40 agonist ivuxolimab in advanced cancers. TCRdb's table, derived via immunoSEQ multiplex PCR, lists solely in-frame clones and lacks some. The sample lists 55,000 to 65,000 clones; roughly 85% were seen once. This material consisted of CD4+ or CD8+ T cells sorted from blood, taken in a trial of the OX40 agonist ivuxolimab. The receptors originated from an adult with an advanced solid tumor such as melanoma, head and neck, liver or kidney cancer. Both conserved end residues are part of each CDR3. Fields, in order: V gene, D gene, clone size, J gene, CDR3 DNA, CDR3 protein. D genes are given only for firm matches. Size values are once, few and many counts, or a class for expanded clones, and some rows have none.

v_gene: TRBV7-2
d_gene: NA
abundance: NA
j_gene: TRBJ2-3
CDR3nt: TGTGCCAGCAGCTTAGGGAGCACAGATACGCAGTATTTT
CDR3aa: CASSLGSTDTQYF

v_gene: TRBV7-2
d_gene: TRBD2
abundance: NA
j_gene: TRBJ2-7
CDR3nt: TGTGCCAGCAGCTTAGCGATACTAGCGGGACAGTACTTC
CDR3aa: CASSLAILAGQYF

v_gene: TRBV5-6
d_gene: TRBD2
abundance: NA
j_gene: TRBJ2-3
CDR3nt: TGTGCCAGCAGCTTACTAGCGGAGAACACAGATACGCAGTATTTT
CDR3aa: CASSLLAENTDTQYF

v_gene: TRBV10-3
d_gene: NA
abundance: NA
j_gene: TRBJ2-1
CDR3nt: TGTGCCATCAACCAGGACAGAGACAATGAGCAGTTCTTC
CDR3aa: CAINQDRDNEQFF

v_gene: TRBV28
d_gene: NA
abundance: NA
j_gene: TRBJ2-5
CDR3nt: TGTGCCAGCAGTCCCGGACATCAAGAGACCCAGTACTTC
CDR3aa: CASSPGHQETQYF

v_gene: TRBV5-6
d_gene: TRBD2
abundance: few
j_gene: TRBJ2-1
CDR3nt: TGTGCCAGCAGCTCCCGACTAGCGGGGGGATACAATGAGCAGTTCTTC
CDR3aa: CASSSRLAGGYNEQFF

v_gene: TRBV15
d_gene: NA
abundance: NA
j_gene: TRBJ2-5
CDR3nt: TGTGCCACCAGCAGAGATGACGCGACTACTCAAGAGACCCAGTACTTC
CDR3aa: CATSRDDATTQETQYF

v_gene: TRBV10-3
d_gene: NA
abundance: NA
j_gene: TRBJ2-1
CDR3nt: TGTGCCATCAGTGGCCCCGGGACTTACAATGAGCAGTTCTTC
CDR3aa: CAISGPGTYNEQFF

v_gene: TRBV7-6
d_gene: TRBD1
abundance: NA
j_gene: TRBJ2-2
CDR3nt: TGTGCCAGCACCAGGGGACAGGGCCTTAACACCGGGGAGCTGTTTTTT
CDR3aa: CASTRGQGLNTGELFF

v_gene: TRBV5-1
d_gene: NA
abundance: NA
j_gene: TRBJ2-5
CDR3nt: TGCGCCAGCAGCTTGGTTCCGGGAGTGGGGGAGACCCAGTACTTC
CDR3aa: CASSLVPGVGETQYF

v_gene: TRBV11-2
d_gene: NA
abundance: NA
j_gene: TRBJ1-2
CDR3nt: TGTGCCAGCAGCTTAGTTGGGCGCACGGGGGGCTACACCTTC
CDR3aa: CASSLVGRTGGYTF

v_gene: TRBV5-4
d_gene: NA
abundance: NA
j_gene: TRBJ1-2
CDR3nt: TGTGCCAGCAGCTATGTTGGCGGCGATGCCGGCTACACCTTC
CDR3aa: CASSYVGGDAGYTF

v_gene: TRBV5-1
d_gene: TRBD1
abundance: NA
j_gene: TRBJ2-5
CDR3nt: TGCGCCAGCAGCGACAGGGTCGCAGAGACCCAGTACTTC
CDR3aa: CASSDRVAETQYF

v_gene: TRBV20-1
d_gene: NA
abundance: NA
j_gene: TRBJ1-2
CDR3nt: TGCAGTGCTAGCGAAAACTATGGCTACACCTTC
CDR3aa: CSASENYGYTF

v_gene: TRBV4-3
d_gene: NA
abundance: NA
j_gene: TRBJ2-5
CDR3nt: TGCGCCAGCAGCCGGTCGTGGGGTCCGGAGACCCAGTACTTC
CDR3aa: CASSRSWGPETQYF

v_gene: TRBV11-2
d_gene: TRBD2
abundance: NA
j_gene: TRBJ2-1
CDR3nt: TGTGCCAGCAGCCCCCTGCGGGGGTGGAATGAGCAGTTCTTC
CDR3aa: CASSPLRGWNEQFF

v_gene: TRBV7-9
d_gene: TRBD2
abundance: medium-sized
j_gene: TRBJ2-7
CDR3nt: TGTGCCAGCAGCTTAGGGGCCCCTTCTGCGGGAGGGGTCGAGCAGTACTTC
CDR3aa: CASSLGAPSAGGVEQYF

v_gene: TRBV11-1
d_gene: NA
abundance: NA
j_gene: TRBJ2-7
CDR3nt: TGTGCCAGCAGCTTATTATCGGGGGGACAGAGCTACGAGCAGTACTTC
CDR3aa: CASSLLSGGQSYEQYF

v_gene: TRBV11-2
d_gene: TRBD2
abundance: NA
j_gene: TRBJ2-1
CDR3nt: TGTGCCAGCAGCCGGACTAGCGGGTCTTACAATGAGCAGTTCTTC
CDR3aa: CASSRTSGSYNEQFF

v_gene: TRBV9
d_gene: NA
abundance: NA
j_gene: TRBJ1-1
CDR3nt: TGTGCCAGCAGCGCAGGGTCCGGGACGAACACTGAAGCTTTCTTT
CDR3aa: CASSAGSGTNTEAFF

v_gene: TRBV29-1
d_gene: TRBD2
abundance: once
j_gene: TRBJ2-1
CDR3nt: TGCAGCGTTGGGACCGGGACTAGCGGGAGTTGGGATGAGCAGTTCTTC
CDR3aa: CSVGTGTSGSWDEQFF